These 29 T cell receptor beta chains came from one sample sequenced in a study of PD-1 blockade in mismatch repair-deficient tumors. Here immunoSEQ multiplex PCR was the method, and the copy in TCRdb shows in-frame clones only, minus some. The sample has 50,000 or so clones, over 75% seen once. The sample in question was PBMCs, obtained before pembrolizumab treatment. These receptors were collected from an adult with mismatch repair-deficient cancer.

This rearrangement joins TRBV18 to TRBJ1-2; D may be TRBD1 (5 bases). Trimming cost V 2 bases and J 4 bases, with 11 bases left between them. Germline CDR1 is KGHSH and CDR2 is LQKENI. CDR3 length: 14 amino acids. The CDR3 spells CASSPGTDIYGYTF. The DNA of the CDR3 is TGTGCCAGCTCACCAGGGACTGACATCTATGGCTACACCTTC.

For the CDR3, the DNA is TGCAGCGTTGTATGGGGGGACACTGAAGCTTTCTTT. It yields the protein CSVVWGDTEAFF. The V and J genes are TRBV29-1 and TRBJ1-1; TRBD1 might be the D (5 bases). There are 12 residues in the CDR3. CDR1 SQVTM and CDR2 ANQGSEA come from the germline V gene. The V end lost 4 bases, the J end lost 3 bases, and 9 bases lay between the germline ends.

V usage is TRBV7-9 and J usage is TRBJ2-7; D is uncertain. The germline CDR1 and CDR2 sequences are SEHNR and FQNEAQ (reference sequence). This CDR3 contains 12 residues. Trimming pared 5 bases from V and 5 bases from J, leaving 10 bases between. The CDR3 sequence is CASSQLPNEQYF. CDR3 sequence (DNA): TGTGCCAGCAGCCAACTTCCCAACGAGCAGTACTTC.

The chain joins TRBV14 to TRBJ2-5; no firm D call. V was clipped by 1 base and J by 5 bases, with 17 bases between them. Germline CDR1 and CDR2: SGHDN and FVKESK. This CDR3 is built from 16 residues. CDR3 in DNA: TGTGCCAGCAGCCAAGGTCTAGATTGGCAGTGGGAGACCCAGTACTTC. Amino acids: CASSQGLDWQWETQYF.

This chain connects TRBV5-6 to TRBJ2-5; 9 positions agree with TRBD1. This CDR3 comprises 13 residues. The trim removed 4 bases at V and 6 bases at J, leaving 4 bases unmatched. The germline V gene encodes CDR1 SGHDT and CDR2 YYEEEE. CDR3 DNA sequence: TGTGCCAGCAGCAAGGACAGGGGAAAGACCCAGTACTTC. It is translated as CASSKDRGKTQYF.

This clone was seen only a few times. The chain joins TRBV11-3 to TRBJ1-1; weak D call: TRBD1 (5 bases). CDR3 size: 14 residues. V was cut by 6 bases and J by 1 base, with 12 bases left in between. Germline CDR1 reads SGHNT; CDR2 reads YENEEA. CDR3 region: CASSPQGGNTEAFF. CDR3 DNA: TGTGCCAGCAGTCCGCAGGGCGGGAACACTGAAGCTTTCTTT.

The chain combines TRBV7-3 with TRBJ2-5, with 7 bases lining up with TRBD2. Germline-derived CDR1 and CDR2 are SGHTA and FQGTGA. The CDR3 extends over 13 amino acids. The ends lost 5 bases at V and 3 bases at J; junction bases unmatched: 3. CDR3 loop: CASSPGTKETQYF. The CDR3 DNA follows: TGTGCCAGCAGCCCAGGGACTAAAGAGACCCAGTACTTC.

CDR3 DNA sequence: TGTGCCAGCAGCTCCTTAGCGGGATTAGTAAATGAGCAGTTCTTC. It codes for CASSSLAGLVNEQFF. V and J are TRBV7-6 and TRBJ2-1; 8 bases align to TRBD2. Germline V gene sequence: CDR1 SGHVS, CDR2 FNYEAQ. This CDR3 comprises 15 residues. V dropped 4 bases and J dropped 7; count of bases not matched to a gene: 9.

The chain recombines TRBV5-1 with TRBJ1-1; 12 bases map to TRBD1. The CDR3 extends over 14 amino acids. The J segment lost 5 bases and the V segment lost 7 bases, leaving 6 bases of the junction unmatched. CDR1 SGHRS and CDR2 YFSETQ come from the germline V gene. CDR3 region: CASGTGGGRTEAFF. The CDR3 DNA reads as TGCGCCAGCGGGACAGGGGGCGGTCGGACTGAAGCTTTCTTT.

This chain uses TRBV30 with TRBJ1-1; D is possibly TRBD1 (5 bases). The CDR3 extends over 14 amino acids. Germline values: CDR1 GTSNPN, CDR2 SVGIG (reference sequence). The V end was cut by 8 bases, the J end by 9 bases, with 25 bases between. CDR3 region: CALLSVGFQGKAFF. The CDR3 bases are TGTGCCCTCCTATCGGTCGGGTTTCAGGGAAAAGCTTTCTTT.

This chain links TRBV6-1 with TRBJ1-5, with no clear D. CDR1 is MNHNS and CDR2 is SASEGT in the germline V gene. Trimming stripped 7 bases from V and 5 bases from J, with 9 bases between. The CDR3 is made up of 12 amino acids. CDR3 in DNA: TGTGCCAGCATGGCAGGATATCAGCCCCAGCATTTT. This sequence encodes CASMAGYQPQHF.

The chain links TRBV21-1 to TRBJ1-2. TRBV21-1 is described as a pseudogene. CDR3 length equals 11 residues. The CDR3: CASIRRYGYTF. The CDR3 nucleotides read TGTGCCAGCATCCGTCGTTATGGCTACACCTTC.

Worth noting for this clone: This specimen includes other DNA sequences encoding the same CDR3. This chain connects TRBV7-8 to TRBJ2-6; 7 bases map to TRBD2. In germline, CDR1 is SGHVS, CDR2 FQNEAQ. The CDR3 loop spans 17 amino acids. The ends lost 5 bases at V and 0 bases at J; junction bases unmatched: 7. The CDR3 is CASSPGGRGSGANVLTF. The CDR3, as DNA: TGTGCCAGCAGCCCCGGGGGGAGGGGCTCTGGGGCCAACGTCCTGACTTTC.

The rearrangement links TRBV11-2 to TRBJ2-3, with TRBD2 as a possible D gene (6 bases). This CDR3 is 15 amino acids long. Trimming shortened V by 4 bases and J by 6 bases, and 17 bases separated the two germline ends. CDR1 is SGHAT and CDR2 is FQNNGV in the germline V gene. The CDR3 DNA follows: TGTGCCAGCAGCTGGCGTGGGGGAGGATCGGATACGCAGTATTTT. It is translated as CASSWRGGGSDTQYF.

The chain is built from TRBV6-5 and TRBJ2-5; D remains unclear. This CDR3 comprises 11 residues. Trimming left V 5 bases short and J 3 bases short, with 4 bases between. The germline gives CDR1 MNHEY, CDR2 SVGAGI. CDR3 nucleotides: TGTGCCAGCAGTCCAGAAGAGACCCAGTACTTC. It translates to CASSPEETQYF.

V usage is TRBV5-1 and J usage is TRBJ2-3, with D tentatively TRBD2 (7 bases). Looked up from germline, CDR1 is SGHRS and CDR2 is YFSETQ. V was shortened by 6 bases and J by 2 bases, with 28 bases between the two germline ends. The CDR3 has 19 amino acids. The CDR3 bases are TGCGCCAGCACGCCCGGTCTCGGTCTAAGGGGGGGGACCACAGATACGCAGTATTTT. Amino acids: CASTPGLGLRGGTTDTQYF.

This rearrangement joins TRBV29-1 to TRBJ2-5, with TRBD1 identical over 10 bases. Losses at the gene ends were 7 bases for V and 14 bases for J; bases not matched to a gene: 10. The CDR3 has 11 amino acids. Germline CDR1 reads SQVTM; CDR2 reads ANQGSEA. The CDR3 sequence: CSAWLTGGYYF. DNA for the CDR3: TGCAGCGCTTGGTTGACAGGGGGCTACTACTTC.

Worth noting for this clone: The same CDR3 also results from other DNA sequences found in this sample. The chain uses TRBV5-1 and TRBJ1-5; D unresolved. The CDR3 extends over 15 amino acids. Germline CDR1 reads SGHRS; CDR2 reads YFSETQ. V gave up 0 bases and J gave up 1 base, with 8 bases separating them. CDR3 sequence (DNA): TGCGCCAGCAGCTTGGATGGCCGAAGCAATCAGCCCCAGCATTTT. This gives the protein CASSLDGRSNQPQHF.

V is TRBV6-5 and J is TRBJ2-2, with 8 bases identical to TRBD2. The germline V gene has CDR1 MNHEY and CDR2 SVGAGI. V lost 6 bases to trimming and J lost 3 bases; unmatched junction nucleotides: 6. The CDR3 has 15 residues. CDR3 protein: CASRRGLVDTGELFF. In nucleotides, the CDR3 is TGTGCCAGCAGGAGGGGACTAGTCGACACCGGGGAGCTGTTTTTT.

V usage is TRBV5-1 and J usage is TRBJ2-3; 7 bases agree with TRBD2. The CDR3 is made up of 13 amino acids. V trimming: 8 bases; J trimming: 3 bases; junction bases outside the gene matches: 6. Per germline, CDR1 SGHRS and CDR2 YFSETQ. DNA for the CDR3: TGCGCCAGTAAGCGGGACTTGACAGATACGCAGTATTTT. The encoded protein is CASKRDLTDTQYF.

This clone has just a few counts. The chain recombines TRBV19 with TRBJ1-5, with no clear D. The ends were cut back, 9 bases at V and 2 bases at J, with 8 bases in the middle. The germline CDR1 and CDR2 sequences are LNHDA and SQIVND (reference sequence). The CDR3 length is 12 residues. CDR3 loop: CASSRGNQPQHF. The CDR3 nucleotides read TGTGCCAGCAGCCGAGGCAATCAGCCCCAGCATTTT.

This clone is labeled medium-sized. This chain joins TRBV19 and TRBJ2-7; 7 bases agree with TRBD2. CDR1 LNHDA and CDR2 SQIVND come from the germline V gene (reference sequence). The V gene end was trimmed by 5 bases and the J gene end by 7 bases; junction bases not matched to a gene: 8. The CDR3 is made up of 13 amino acids. CDR3 DNA: TGTGCCAGTAGTTTCCGACTAGCTGAAGAGCAGTACTTC. Protein product: CASSFRLAEEQYF.

This sequence joins TRBV11-1 and TRBJ2-2; 9 positions agree with TRBD2. From germline, CDR1 is SGHAT and CDR2 FQDESV (reference sequence). The CDR3 totals 17 residues. After removal of 1 base from V and 7 bases from J, the junction contained 10 bases not matched to a gene. The CDR3 sequence: CASSLDGSGSVLGELFF. CDR3 coding DNA: TGTGCCAGCAGCTTAGACGGTAGCGGGAGTGTTCTCGGGGAGCTGTTTTTT.

The V call is TRBV5-1, the J call TRBJ2-1; weak D call: TRBD2 (6 bases). This CDR3 contains 15 residues. The V end lost 0 bases, the J end lost 6 bases, and 13 bases lay between the germline ends. Per the germline V gene, CDR1 is SGHRS and CDR2 is YFSETQ. The CDR3 here is CASSLAPGVVNEQFF. Here the CDR3 DNA reads TGCGCCAGCAGCTTGGCCCCGGGAGTGGTCAATGAGCAGTTCTTC.

V is TRBV5-4 and J is TRBJ1-3; unclear D gene. Between the trimmed V and J ends, which lost 5 bases and 1 base, there was a span of 10 bases. Germline assignment: CDR1 SGHNT and CDR2 YYREEE (reference sequence). The CDR3 length is 14 residues. This chain's CDR3 is CASSQQNSGNTIYF. Here the CDR3 DNA reads TGTGCCAGCAGTCAGCAAAATTCTGGAAACACCATATATTTT.

The chain is built from TRBV7-9 and TRBJ1-5, with D possibly TRBD1 on 6 matching bases. The germline CDR1 and CDR2 sequences are SEHNR and FQNEAQ (reference sequence). CDR3 size: 13 residues. V was pared by 1 base and J by 5 bases, with 6 bases between. Written as DNA, the CDR3 is TGTGCCAGCAGCTTAGGGACAGATCAGCCCCAGCATTTT. Translated: CASSLGTDQPQHF.

This clone was recorded a few times. The chain links TRBV27 to TRBJ1-2; D is unclear. Between the trimmed V and J ends, which lost 3 bases and 5 bases, there was a span of 13 bases. The CDR3 covers 14 residues. Germline V gives CDR1 MNHEY, CDR2 SMNVEV (reference sequence). The CDR3 protein is CASSFKPAIYGYTF. The DNA of the CDR3 is TGTGCCAGCAGTTTCAAACCAGCCATTTATGGCTACACCTTC.

The chain links TRBV6-5 to TRBJ2-7, with unresolved D. From germline, CDR1 is MNHEY and CDR2 SVGAGI. This CDR3 comprises 13 residues. V was cut by 7 bases and J by 0 bases, with 10 bases left in between. The CDR3 nucleotides read TGTGCCAGCAAGAAGGATAGCTCCTACGAGCAGTACTTC. This encodes CASKKDSSYEQYF.

Relative to its sample, this clone is medium-sized. This chain joins TRBV11-3 and TRBJ2-7; D ambiguous. Germline V gene data show CDR1 as SGHNT and CDR2 as YENEEA. The V gene lost 1 base and the J gene lost 0 bases, with 7 bases spanning the gap. The CDR3 is 14 residues long. The CDR3 reads CASSLAWTSYEQYF. Here the CDR3 DNA reads TGTGCCAGCAGCTTAGCGTGGACCTCCTACGAGCAGTACTTC.